This entry lists 3 T cell receptor beta chains sequenced from one sample in a study of blood T cell repertoires in COVID-19. Profiled with immunoSEQ multiplex PCR; TCRdb holds only in-frame clones, not every one. The sample carries approximately 300,000 clones, 88% recorded once. The source material was peripheral blood. These TCRs come from a woman in her forties or fifties with active or convalescent COVID-19.

This clone was seen a handful of times. The V call is TRBV28, the J call TRBJ2-7, with 10 bases fitting TRBD2. This CDR3 is 14 amino acids long. J gave up 4 bases and V 6 bases, and 6 bases lay outside the gene matches. Germline assignment: CDR1 MDHEN and CDR2 SYDVKM. CDR3 region: CASSPPSGGYEQYF. The CDR3, as DNA: TGTGCCAGCAGCCCTCCTAGCGGGGGATACGAGCAGTACTTC.

V usage is TRBV28 and J usage is TRBJ2-5; 11 nucleotides agree with TRBD2. Germline CDR1 MDHEN, CDR2 SYDVKM. This CDR3 has 16 amino acids. The ends lost 2 bases at V and 3 bases at J; junction bases unmatched: 5. This CDR3 is CASSLGLAGGKETQYF. The CDR3 nucleotides read TGTGCCAGCAGTTTAGGGCTAGCGGGAGGTAAAGAGACCCAGTACTTC.

Remarks on this clone: A junction end diverges from the germline sequence, so it may reflect a read error. The V call is TRBV27, the J call TRBJ2-7; perhaps TRBD1 as D (6 bases). Germline CDR1 reads MNHEY; CDR2 reads SMNVEV (reference sequence). The CDR3 consists of 13 residues. The CDR3 protein is CASSLSYSTGHIF. The CDR3 DNA reads TGTGCCAGCAGTTTATCCTATTCTACGGGACACATATTC.